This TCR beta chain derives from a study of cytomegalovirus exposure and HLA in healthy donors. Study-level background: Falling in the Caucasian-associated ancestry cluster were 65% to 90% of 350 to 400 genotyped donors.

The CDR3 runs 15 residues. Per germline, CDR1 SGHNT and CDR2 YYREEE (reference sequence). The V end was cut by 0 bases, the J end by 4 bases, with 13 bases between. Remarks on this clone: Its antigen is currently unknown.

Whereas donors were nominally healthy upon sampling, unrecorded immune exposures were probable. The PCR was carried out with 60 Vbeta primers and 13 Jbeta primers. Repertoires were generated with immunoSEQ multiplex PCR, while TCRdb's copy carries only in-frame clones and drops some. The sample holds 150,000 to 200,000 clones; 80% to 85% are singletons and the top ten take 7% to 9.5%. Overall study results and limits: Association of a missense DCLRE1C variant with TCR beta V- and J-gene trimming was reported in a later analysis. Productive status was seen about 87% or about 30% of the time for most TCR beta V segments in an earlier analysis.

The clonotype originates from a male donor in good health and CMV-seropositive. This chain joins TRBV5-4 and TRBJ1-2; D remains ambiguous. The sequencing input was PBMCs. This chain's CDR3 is CASSLAGVEVYGYTF. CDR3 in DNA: TGTGCCAGCAGCTTGGCCGGGGTTGAGGTCTATGGCTACACCTTC.